This T cell receptor beta chain was sequenced in a study of T-cell memory formation after mild COVID-19. Study background: Each donor largely had its own TCR clusters.

Study outcomes and limitations: CD4/CD8 balance characterized clones contracting day 15 to 85, and CD4+ skew characterized later expanders.

In the case of this clonotype: Its antigen is still unknown.

After 5'RACE with constant-segment primers, TCR alpha and TCR beta cDNA libraries carrying sample barcodes and UMIs were obtained. TCRdb re-derived calls from the 5' RACE reads in MiXCR, one entry per CDR3 protein. The sample holds around 300,000 distinct CDR3 sequences, approximately 19% seen once. The length of the CDR3 is 15 residues. Germline lookup yields CDR1 SGHRS and CDR2 YFSETQ. V lost 0 bases and J 9 bases, leaving 16 bases between the germline ends. The clonotype originates from a man younger than 35 who had mild COVID-19 (a few samples of this study predate the infection). Cell type and time point are not known. The sequenced material came from PBMCs or a T cell subset sorted from them (not recorded which). V and J are TRBV5-1 and TRBJ2-4, with D possibly being TRBD2 (5 bases). The CDR3 loop is CASSLAGVGSGIQYF. The CDR3 nucleotides read TGCGCCAGCAGCTTGGCCGGGGTAGGATCGGGCATTCAGTACTTC.